This is a list of T cell receptor beta chains from one sample in a study of CD8+ T cells in alopecia areata. TCRdb's table, derived via immunoSEQ multiplex PCR, lists solely in-frame clones and lacks some. The sample consists of about 150,000 clones, 50% to 60% of them appearing once. The sequenced material came from CD4+ T cells sorted from blood. These receptors were taken from a human donor in good health. Each CDR3 is given with its conserved first and last residue. The D gene is left open where the match is weak. For some rows the clone size is stated as once, few or many, or as a class when expanded; others skip it.

few,TRBJ2-5,-,TRBV2,CASSDVETQYF,TGTGCCAGCAGTGACGTCGAGACCCAGTACTTC
-,TRBJ2-7,TRBD1,TRBV5-1,CASRRDRGAYEQYF,TGCGCCAGCAGAAGGGACAGGGGGGCCTACGAGCAGTACTTC
-,TRBJ1-2,-,TRBV10-3,CAISPGDYGYTF,TGTGCCATCTCTCCAGGGGACTATGGCTACACCTTC
-,TRBJ1-1,-,TRBV5-1,CASSSPNGQLSNTEAFF,TGCGCCAGCAGCAGCCCTAACGGACAGCTATCGAACACTGAAGCTTTCTTT
-,TRBJ2-7,-,TRBV10-1,CASSESVHRTVSYEQYF,TGCGCCAGCAGTGAGTCGGTTCACCGGACAGTAAGTTACGAGCAGTACTTC
-,TRBJ1-2,-,TRBV4-1,CASSQVEGSNYGYTF,TGCGCCAGCAGCCAAGTAGAGGGGTCGAACTATGGCTACACCTTC
few,TRBJ2-3,TRBD2,TRBV28,CASSLAGGSTDTQYF,TGTGCCAGCAGTTTAGCGGGAGGCAGCACAGATACGCAGTATTTT
few,TRBJ2-1,-,TRBV11-2,CASTLRRSNEQFF,TGTGCCAGCACCCTAAGGAGGAGCAATGAGCAGTTCTTC
-,TRBJ1-1,TRBD1,TRBV23-1,CASILSRDRGYTEAFF,TGCGCCAGCATACTATCCCGGGACAGGGGGTACACTGAAGCTTTCTTT
-,TRBJ2-1,-,TRBV11-2,CASSLEWGLKYNEQFF,TGTGCCAGCAGCTTAGAATGGGGCCTAAAGTACAATGAGCAGTTCTTC
few,TRBJ2-6,-,TRBV29-1,CSVVRGSNVLTF,TGCAGCGTTGTTCGAGGGTCCAACGTCCTGACTTTC
-,TRBJ2-2,TRBD2,TRBV4-2,CASSQESSGNTGELFF,TGTGCCAGCAGCCAAGAGTCTAGCGGAAACACCGGGGAGCTGTTTTTT
-,TRBJ1-5,TRBD1,TRBV5-4,CASSFTGGRVVTQPQHF,TGTGCCAGCAGCTTTACAGGGGGAAGGGTCGTTACGCAGCCCCAGCATTTT
-,TRBJ2-7,-,TRBV7-3,CASSRREGAYEQYF,TGTGCCAGCAGCCGTAGAGAGGGGGCCTACGAGCAGTACTTC
few,TRBJ1-1,-,TRBV7-2,CASSLAWNTEAFF,TGTGCCAGCAGCTTGGCGTGGAACACTGAAGCTTTCTTT
few,TRBJ2-5,-,TRBV29-1,CSGTQAQETQYF,TGCAGCGGAACTCAAGCCCAAGAGACCCAGTACTTC
-,TRBJ1-1,-,TRBV29-1,CSVRIVNTEAFF,TGCAGCGTTCGTATAGTGAACACTGAAGCTTTCTTT
-,TRBJ2-5,-,TRBV12-2,CASRGTVGETQYF,TGTGCAAGTCGTGGAACGGTGGGGGAGACCCAGTACTTC
few,TRBJ1-1,-,TRBV2,CASIRSLLNTEAFF,TGTGCCAGCATAAGGAGTCTCCTGAACACTGAAGCTTTCTTT
many,TRBJ1-2,-,TRBV5-6,CASSSGVSGYTF,TGTGCCAGCAGCTCCGGGGTTTCGGGCTACACCTTC
-,TRBJ2-7,-,TRBV28,CASGPGTQAYEQYF,TGTGCCAGCGGGCCAGGGACTCAAGCCTACGAGCAGTACTTC
-,TRBJ2-1,-,TRBV10-2,CASTMTDNEQFF,TGCGCCAGCACGATGACAGACAATGAGCAGTTCTTC
-,TRBJ2-7,-,TRBV6-5,CASSKSLAYEQYF,TGTGCCAGCAGTAAGTCGCTCGCCTACGAGCAGTACTTC
few,TRBJ1-5,-,TRBV5-4,CASSLGGVDQPQHF,TGTGCCAGCAGCTTGGGCGGAGTAGATCAGCCCCAGCATTTT
-,TRBJ2-1,-,TRBV9,CASSAPQAHEQFF,TGTGCCAGCAGCGCCCCCCAGGCCCATGAGCAGTTCTTC
-,TRBJ2-5,-,TRBV29-1,CSVGSGVRETQYF,TGCAGCGTTGGGTCGGGTGTCCGAGAGACCCAGTACTTC
few,TRBJ2-2,-,TRBV29-1,CSGQGGFAGELFF,TGCAGCGGACAAGGGGGATTTGCCGGGGAGCTGTTTTTT
-,TRBJ2-2,-,TRBV29-1,CSAWRGRELFF,TGCAGCGCCTGGCGTGGCCGGGAGCTGTTTTTT
-,TRBJ1-1,TRBD1,TRBV7-2,CASSSQPPGQTTEAFF,TGTGCCAGCAGCTCCCAACCACCGGGACAGACGACTGAAGCTTTCTTT
few,TRBJ2-5,-,TRBV29-1,CSVDGQGKGETQYF,TGCAGCGTTGACGGCCAGGGAAAAGGGGAGACCCAGTACTTC